This T cell receptor beta chain was captured by sequencing in a study of T cell clonotyping in hematopoietic cell transplantation. Study-wide results and caveats: Broader posttransplant TCR repertoire diversity was predicted by graft donor and pretransplant recipient Inverse Simpson Index values. Without cell sorting, CD4 versus CD8 contributions remain unresolved. Recipient TCR diversity dropped after transplant; expanded clonotypes rose from day 30 to 180. At the given depth, recipient repertoires were over 95% de novo clonotypes.

In this sample, this clone turned up once. Its target is not known. This CDR3 region has 11 residues. Trimming stripped 6 bases from V and 8 bases from J, with 10 bases between. Germline V gives CDR1 MNHNY, CDR2 SVGAGI (reference sequence). The table came from immunoSEQ multiplex PCR; TCRdb's copy has only in-frame clones and leaves some out. The table records about 16,000 clones, 90% of them present only once. The V and J genes are TRBV6-6 and TRBJ1-2; D not resolved. Material: peripheral blood mononuclear cells. The clonotype originates from a man aged 50 to 60 in good health. Some clones in this sample may be carry-over from other donors' samples. This CDR3 reads CASRGEGGYTF. The CDR3 nucleotides are TGTGCCAGCAGGGGAGAGGGCGGCTACACCTTC.